A single TCR beta chain is shown here with its context. Its specificity is not known. CDR1 and CDR2 from the germline V gene are SGHRS and YFSETQ. The CDR3 consists of 13 residues. V gave up 4 bases and J gave up 13 bases, with 19 bases separating them. This sample stems from a study of cytomegalovirus exposure and HLA in healthy donors. About the research overall: Both the roughly 120 validation repertoires and the 666 first-cohort repertoires used the same platform, as reported by a later analysis.

Study-level results: The study found most TCR sequences rare, yet found some public TCRs in many donors.

The data were produced by immunoSEQ multiplex PCR, yet TCRdb's version contains in-frame clones alone and is incomplete. The sample yields about 110,000 clones, around 85% seen once. The chain recombines TRBV5-1 with TRBJ2-3; D gene unclear. The origin of this receptor is a woman aged 18-29 years in good health and CMV-seronegative. Sequenced material: PBMCs. The CDR3 region has the DNA TGCGCCAGCAGCCCGAGTAGTGGGCGCGACAAGTATTTT. Encoded protein: CASSPSSGRDKYF.